Shown below are 18 T cell receptor beta chains from a single sample sequenced in a study of response to subunit inactivated influenza vaccine. TCRdb recomputed calls from the RT-PCR reads with MiXCR, one row per CDR3 protein. The sample includes around 160,000 distinct CDR3 sequences, roughly a tenth of them seen just once. Sequenced material: non-naive T cells sorted from PBMCs, taken more than 35 days after vaccination. Every receptor here comes from a man aged 50-59 years who received an inactivated influenza vaccine.

This clonotype was picked up many times. This chain uses TRBV20-1 with TRBJ2-7; the match to TRBD1 covers 7 bases. This CDR3 region has 14 residues. The germline CDR1 and CDR2 sequences are DFQATT and SNEGSKA (reference sequence). V trimming: 3 bases; J trimming: 0 bases; junction bases outside the gene matches: 5. CDR3 sequence: CSASPGTVSYEQYF. The CDR3 bases are TGCAGTGCTAGCCCCGGGACAGTCTCCTACGAGCAGTACTTC.

This clonotype was recorded a few times. V usage is TRBV4-3 and J usage is TRBJ2-3; D might be TRBD1 or TRBD2, each matching 5 bases. The germline V and J ends were trimmed by 0 bases and 2 bases, with 18 bases remaining between them. The CDR3 is 18 amino acids. Germline lookup yields CDR1 LGHNA and CDR2 YSLEER. The CDR3 DNA reads TGCGCCAGCAGCCAAGATCTTGGGGCGCGGGTAGCCACAGATACGCAGTATTTT. This gives the protein CASSQDLGARVATDTQYF.

This clonotype has ten or more counts. The J gene is TRBJ1-2, the V gene TRBV10-3, with no clear D. Trimming took 4 bases from V and 4 from J, leaving 13 bases between them. This CDR3 has 14 residues. CDR1 and CDR2 from the germline V gene are ENHRY and SYGVKD. The CDR3 region has the DNA TGTGCCATCAGTGCCTTGGATTTGGCCTATGGCTACACCTTC. Residues: CAISALDLAYGYTF.

This clonotype was found a few times. The J gene is TRBJ1-3, the V gene TRBV19; D not certain. CDR1 is LNHDA and CDR2 is SQIVND in the germline V gene (reference sequence). V was clipped by 7 bases and J by 4 bases, with 17 bases between them. The CDR3 covers 15 residues. The CDR3 protein is CASKSSGSSGNTIYF. DNA for the CDR3: TGTGCCAGTAAAAGCTCAGGAAGTTCGGGAAACACCATATATTTT. Full variable domain (missing parts from reference TRBV19 and TRBJ1-3): DGGITQSPKYLFRKEGQNVTLSCEQNLNHDAMYWYRQDPGQGLRLIYYSQIVNDFQKGDIAEGYSVSREKKESFPLTVTSAQKNPTAFYLCASKSSGSSGNTIYFGEGSWLTVV.

The chain recombines TRBV18 with TRBJ2-7; 7 positions match TRBD2. CDR3 length: 17 residues. Per the germline V gene, CDR1 is KGHSH and CDR2 is LQKENI. V was pared by 0 bases and J by 0 bases, with 8 bases of the junction left unmatched. The CDR3 protein is CASSPPAAGRSSYEQYF. The CDR3 DNA reads TGTGCCAGCTCACCACCGGCAGCGGGAAGGAGCTCCTACGAGCAGTACTTC.

This clonotype was seen repeatedly, ten times or more. The V gene is TRBV12-3 or TRBV12-4, the J gene TRBJ1-4; the match to TRBD1 covers 8 bases. The J segment lost 12 bases and the V segment lost 0 bases, leaving 0 bases of the junction unmatched. The length of the CDR3 is 12 residues. This CDR3 reads CASSLATGELFF. Here the CDR3 DNA reads TGTGCCAGCAGTTTAGCGACAGGGGAACTGTTTTTT.

This clonotype occurred many times. V and J are TRBV3-1 and TRBJ2-1; no definite D call. Trimming took 1 base from V and 9 from J, leaving 13 bases between them. This CDR3 has 14 residues. CDR1 LGHDT and CDR2 YNNKEL come from the germline V gene (reference sequence). DNA for the CDR3: TGTGCCAGCAGCCAAGGACGGACCTCCAGTGAGCAGTTCTTC. This codes for CASSQGRTSSEQFF.

The gene calls are TRBV6-1 and TRBJ1-3; unclear D gene. V lost 8 bases and J 0 bases, leaving 11 bases between the germline ends. This CDR3 has 14 amino acids. CDR1 and CDR2 (germline): MNHNS, SASEGT. The CDR3 bases are TGTGCCAGCGCGGCCTCTCGCTCTGGAAACACCATATATTTT. Amino acid sequence: CASAASRSGNTIYF.

J is TRBJ2-5 and V is TRBV10-3; D not certain. Germline V lookup: CDR1 ENHRY, CDR2 SYGVKD. CDR3 length equals 15 residues. V was cut by 5 bases and J by 1 base, with 14 bases left in between. Written as DNA, the CDR3 is TGTGCCATCAGTTCAGTGCTATCCGCCCAAGAGACCCAGTACTTC. Translating gives CAISSVLSAQETQYF.

There are many counts of this clonotype. This sequence joins TRBV7-2 and TRBJ2-7; no reliable D call. V lost 5 bases to trimming and J lost 4 bases, with 6 bases between them. This CDR3 has 11 amino acids. Germline V CDR1 and CDR2: SGHTA, FQGNSA. The CDR3 protein is CASSEKYEQYF. CDR3 in DNA: TGTGCCAGCAGCGAAAAGTACGAGCAGTACTTC.

This clonotype was seen repeatedly, ten times or more. This chain uses TRBV29-1 with TRBJ1-4; a possible D gene is TRBD1 (5 bases). The CDR3 sequence is 13 residues long. The germline gives CDR1 SQVTM, CDR2 ANQGSEA. V was pared by 6 bases and J by 3 bases, with 11 bases between. CDR3 sequence reads: CSVGGSPNEKLFF. As DNA, the CDR3 is TGCAGCGTGGGGGGAAGCCCTAATGAAAAACTGTTTTTT.

The chain employs TRBV4-3 and TRBJ1-6, with a possible D match to TRBD1 (6 bases). Between the trimmed V and J ends, which lost 0 bases and 8 bases, there was a span of 8 bases. The CDR3 is 14 amino acids. The V gene's germline CDR1 is LGHNA and CDR2 YSLEER. The CDR3 DNA follows: TGCGCCAGCAGCCAAGATCAGGGGCATTCACCCCTCCACTTT. Its protein is CASSQDQGHSPLHF.

This clonotype has more than one count but fewer than ten. This chain links TRBV28 with TRBJ1-6, with D hard to call. This CDR3 contains 14 residues. Germline V gives CDR1 MDHEN, CDR2 SYDVKM. The V end lost 2 bases, the J end lost 9 bases, and 11 bases lay between the germline ends. CDR3 nucleotides: TGTGCCAGCAGTTTAGAGAACAGACTTTCACCCCTCCACTTT. Residues: CASSLENRLSPLHF.

This clonotype occurred many times. The rearrangement uses TRBV4-3 and TRBJ1-1, with D tentatively TRBD1 (6 bases). V shed 1 base and J shed 6 bases, with 12 bases lying between them. CDR1 and CDR2 from the germline V gene are LGHNA and YSLEER. CDR3 length: 14 residues. In nucleotides, the CDR3 is TGCGCCAGCAGCCAAGTAGGGGGGGCCGCTGAAGCTTTCTTT. As protein: CASSQVGGAAEAFF.

At least ten counts were recorded for this clonotype. CDR3 amino acids: CASSLDRGGETQYF. The CDR3 DNA reads as TGCGCCAGCAGCTTGGACAGGGGCGGAGAGACCCAGTACTTC. The rearrangement uses TRBV5-1 and TRBJ2-5, with 7 nucleotides matching TRBD1. CDR1 and CDR2 from the germline V gene are SGHRS and YFSETQ. The CDR3 extends over 14 amino acids. Trimming took 0 bases from V and 4 from J; bases not matched to a gene: 3.

The chain uses TRBV5-1 and TRBJ2-1; D remains unclear. The ends were cut back, 2 bases at V and 10 bases at J, with 13 bases in the middle. The germline gives CDR1 SGHRS, CDR2 YFSETQ. This CDR3 is 13 amino acids long. CDR3 region: CASSFKPTTEQFF. The CDR3 DNA sequence: TGCGCCAGCAGCTTTAAACCTACTACAGAGCAGTTCTTC.

This clonotype was recorded at least ten times. This sequence joins TRBV7-9 and TRBJ2-3, with 7 positions matching TRBD1. Trimming cost V 6 bases and J 3 bases; bases outside gene matches: 9. The germline CDR1 and CDR2 sequences are SEHNR and FQNEAQ (reference sequence). The CDR3 extends over 15 amino acids. This chain's CDR3 is CASRGTQDRTDTQYF. CDR3 DNA: TGTGCCAGCAGAGGTACCCAGGACAGGACAGATACGCAGTATTTT.

There are a few counts of this clonotype. The chain combines TRBV5-4 with TRBJ2-3; unclear D gene. V was cut by 3 bases and J by 3 bases, with 5 bases left in between. The CDR3 is 12 residues long. Looked up from germline, CDR1 is SGHNT and CDR2 is YYREEE (reference sequence). Written as DNA, the CDR3 is TGTGCCAGCAGCTACGATACAGATACGCAGTATTTT. Its protein product is CASSYDTDTQYF.